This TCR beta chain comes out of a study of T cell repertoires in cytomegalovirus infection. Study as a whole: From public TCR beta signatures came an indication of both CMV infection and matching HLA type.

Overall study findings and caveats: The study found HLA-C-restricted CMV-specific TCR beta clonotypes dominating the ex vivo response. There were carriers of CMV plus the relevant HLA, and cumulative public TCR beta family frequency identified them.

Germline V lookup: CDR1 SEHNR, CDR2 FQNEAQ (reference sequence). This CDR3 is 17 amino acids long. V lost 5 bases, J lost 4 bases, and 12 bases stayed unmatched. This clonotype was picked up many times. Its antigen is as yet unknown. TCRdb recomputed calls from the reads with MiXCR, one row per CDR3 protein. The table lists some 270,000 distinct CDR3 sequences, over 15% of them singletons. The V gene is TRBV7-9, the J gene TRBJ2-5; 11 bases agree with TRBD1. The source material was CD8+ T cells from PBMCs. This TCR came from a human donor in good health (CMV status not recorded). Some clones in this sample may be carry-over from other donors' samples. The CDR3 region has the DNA TGTGCCAGCAGCCACGGGACAGGGGGTGCTCTGGGAGAGACCCAGTACTTC. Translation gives CASSHGTGGALGETQYF. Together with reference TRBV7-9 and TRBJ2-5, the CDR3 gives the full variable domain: DTGVSQNPRHKITKRGQNVTFRCDPISEHNRLYWYRQTLGQGPEFLTYFQNEAQLEKSRLLSDRFSAERPKGSFSTLEIQRTEQGDSAMYLCASSHGTGGALGETQYFGPGTRLLVL.